The subject of this entry is one TCR beta chain. At survey level, the immunoSEQ assay was run in its v3.0 version. The data were produced by immunoSEQ multiplex PCR, yet TCRdb's version contains in-frame clones alone and is incomplete. Altogether roughly 29,000 clones are present, 85% to 95% being singletons, with the ten largest covering 3.1%. These data originate in a study of long-term antiretroviral therapy in people with HIV. Germline values: CDR1 SGHTA, CDR2 FQGNSA. V was trimmed by 1 base and J by 7 bases, leaving 10 bases between them. The CDR3 has 13 residues. The chain has TRBV7-2 and TRBJ1-1; no clear D gene. The receptor's source is a man aged 50-60 years with HIV. Sequenced material: unsorted PBMCs, taken 5.3 years after starting antiretroviral therapy. The CDR3 DNA reads TGTGCCAGCAGCTTAGTGTGGGGTAATGAAGCTTTCTTT. Protein: CASSLVWGNEAFF.